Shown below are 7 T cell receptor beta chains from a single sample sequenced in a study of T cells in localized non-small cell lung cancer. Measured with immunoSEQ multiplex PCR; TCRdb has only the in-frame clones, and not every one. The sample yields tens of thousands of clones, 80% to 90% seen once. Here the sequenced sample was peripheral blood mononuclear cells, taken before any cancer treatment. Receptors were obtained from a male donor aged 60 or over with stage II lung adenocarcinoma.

CDR3 DNA: TGTGCCAGCATCGCGGACAGGGACTCTAGCACAGATACGCAGTATTTT. This encodes CASIADRDSSTDTQYF. V usage is TRBV25-1 and J usage is TRBJ2-3; TRBD1 matches 8 bases. V gave up 7 bases and J gave up 0 bases; unmatched junction bases: 9. The CDR3 extends over 16 amino acids. CDR1 MGHDK and CDR2 SYGVNS come from the germline V gene.

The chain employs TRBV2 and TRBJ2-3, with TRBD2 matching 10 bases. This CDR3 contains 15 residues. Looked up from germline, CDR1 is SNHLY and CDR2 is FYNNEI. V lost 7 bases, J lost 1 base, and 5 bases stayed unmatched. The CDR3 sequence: CASNGLAERTDTQYF. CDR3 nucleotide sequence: TGTGCCAGCAATGGACTAGCGGAACGCACAGATACGCAGTATTTT.

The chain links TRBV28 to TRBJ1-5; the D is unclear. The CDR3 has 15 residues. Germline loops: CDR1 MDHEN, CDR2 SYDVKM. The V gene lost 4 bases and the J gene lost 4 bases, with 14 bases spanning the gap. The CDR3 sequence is CASSSGGLINQPQHF. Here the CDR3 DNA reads TGTGCCAGCAGTTCCGGCGGACTGATAAATCAGCCCCAGCATTTT.

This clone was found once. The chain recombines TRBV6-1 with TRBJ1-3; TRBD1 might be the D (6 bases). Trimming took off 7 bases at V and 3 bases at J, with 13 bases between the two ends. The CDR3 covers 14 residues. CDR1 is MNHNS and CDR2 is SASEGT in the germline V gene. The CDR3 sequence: CASKEDRSGNTIYF. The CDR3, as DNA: TGTGCCAGCAAGGAGGACAGAAGTGGAAACACCATATATTTT.

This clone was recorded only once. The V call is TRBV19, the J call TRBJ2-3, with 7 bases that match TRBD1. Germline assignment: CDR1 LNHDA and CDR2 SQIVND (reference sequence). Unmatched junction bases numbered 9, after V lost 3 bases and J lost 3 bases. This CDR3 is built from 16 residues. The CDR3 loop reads CASSIGEGGRTDTQYF. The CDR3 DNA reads TGTGCCAGTAGTATCGGAGAAGGGGGCCGTACAGATACGCAGTATTTT. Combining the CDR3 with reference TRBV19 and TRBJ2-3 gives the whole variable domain DGGITQSPKYLFRKEGQNVTLSCEQNLNHDAMYWYRQDPGQGLRLIYYSQIVNDFQKGDIAEGYSVSREKKESFPLTVTSAQKNPTAFYLCASSIGEGGRTDTQYFGPGTRLTVL.

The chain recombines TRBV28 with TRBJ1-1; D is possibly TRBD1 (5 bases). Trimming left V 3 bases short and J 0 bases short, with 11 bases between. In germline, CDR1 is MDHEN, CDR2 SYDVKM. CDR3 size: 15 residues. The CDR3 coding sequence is TGTGCCAGCAGTTTGCAGGGAAGTATGAACACTGAAGCTTTCTTT. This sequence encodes CASSLQGSMNTEAFF.

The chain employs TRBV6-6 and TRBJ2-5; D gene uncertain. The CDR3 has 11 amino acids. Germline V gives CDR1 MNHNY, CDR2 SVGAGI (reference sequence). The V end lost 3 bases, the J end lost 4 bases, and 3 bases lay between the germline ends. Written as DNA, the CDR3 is TGTGCCAGCAGTTATGCAGAGACCCAGTACTTC. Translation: CASSYAETQYF.